The 6 T cell receptor beta chains below all came from one sample that was sequenced in a study of T cells in localized non-small cell lung cancer. Measured with immunoSEQ multiplex PCR; TCRdb has only the in-frame clones, and not every one. The sample yields around 20,000 clones, about 89% seen once. The specimen was peripheral blood, collected before any cancer treatment. These receptor sequences come from a man aged 40 to 75 with stage I lung adenocarcinoma.

In regard to this clone: An end of the junction does not agree with germline; a read error may underlie this. The CDR3 bases are TGCGTCAGCAGCTTGGATTTCGTGGGGGAGCTGTTTTTT. Translating it yields CVSSLDFVGELFF. The rearrangement links TRBV5-1 to TRBJ2-2, with D unclear. Per the germline V gene, CDR1 is SGHRS and CDR2 is YFSETQ. The CDR3 totals 13 residues.

CDR3 nucleotide sequence: TGTGCCAGCAGCTTAGTGAGGCTCACTGACAGGGGGCTGACTGAAGCTTTCTTT. This gives the protein CASSLVRLTDRGLTEAFF. This rearrangement joins TRBV13 to TRBJ1-1; 10 bases are shared with TRBD1. Germline assignment: CDR1 PRHDT and CDR2 FYEKMQ (reference sequence). V lost 1 base to trimming and J lost 5 bases; unmatched junction nucleotides: 13. The CDR3 has 18 amino acids.

The chain employs TRBV5-5 and TRBJ2-7; a possible D gene is TRBD1 (5 bases). V lost 4 bases, J lost 1 base, and 12 bases lay in between. This CDR3 has 14 amino acids. Germline CDR1 SGHKS, CDR2 YYEKEE (reference sequence). Here the CDR3 reads CASSPVTESYEQYF. CDR3 DNA sequence: TGTGCCAGCAGCCCCGTGACAGAATCCTACGAGCAGTACTTC.

The chain joins TRBV7-8 to TRBJ2-7; a possible D gene is TRBD1 (6 bases). There are 12 residues in the CDR3. Per the germline V gene, CDR1 is SGHVS and CDR2 is FQNEAQ. V was trimmed by 4 bases and J by 6 bases, leaving 10 bases between them. This CDR3 is CASSSQGSEQYF. DNA of the CDR3: TGTGCCAGCAGCTCACAGGGAAGCGAGCAGTACTTC.

The chain employs TRBV28 and TRBJ2-7; 7 bases map to TRBD2. Germline CDR1 and CDR2: MDHEN and SYDVKM. The CDR3 extends over 15 amino acids. Trimming took 2 bases from V and 1 from J; bases not matched to a gene: 5. The CDR3 DNA sequence: TGTGCCAGCAGTTTAGCTAGCGGCGGGTCCTACGAGCAGTACTTC. Translated, it gives CASSLASGGSYEQYF.

The rearrangement links TRBV2 to TRBJ1-5; a possible D gene is TRBD1 (5 bases). The CDR3 sequence is 15 residues long. Trimming took 2 bases from V and 5 from J, leaving 13 bases between them. Germline CDR1 SNHLY, CDR2 FYNNEI. For the CDR3, the DNA is TGTGCCAGCAGTGAATGGAACAGGATCGATCAGCCCCAGCATTTT. Encoded protein: CASSEWNRIDQPQHF.